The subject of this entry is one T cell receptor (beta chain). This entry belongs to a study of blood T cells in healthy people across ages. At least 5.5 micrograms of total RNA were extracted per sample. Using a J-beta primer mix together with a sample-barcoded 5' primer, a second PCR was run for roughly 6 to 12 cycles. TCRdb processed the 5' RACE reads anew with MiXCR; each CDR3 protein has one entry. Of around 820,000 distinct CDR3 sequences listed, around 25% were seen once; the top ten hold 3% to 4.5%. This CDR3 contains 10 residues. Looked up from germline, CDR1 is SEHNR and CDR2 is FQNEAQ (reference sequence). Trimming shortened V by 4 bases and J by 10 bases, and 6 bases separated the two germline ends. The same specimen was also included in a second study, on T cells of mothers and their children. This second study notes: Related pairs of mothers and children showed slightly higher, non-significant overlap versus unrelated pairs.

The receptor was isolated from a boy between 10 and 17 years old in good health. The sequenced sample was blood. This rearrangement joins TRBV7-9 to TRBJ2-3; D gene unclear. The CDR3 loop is CASSSQAQYF. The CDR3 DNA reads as TGTGCCAGCAGCTCGCAAGCGCAGTATTTT.